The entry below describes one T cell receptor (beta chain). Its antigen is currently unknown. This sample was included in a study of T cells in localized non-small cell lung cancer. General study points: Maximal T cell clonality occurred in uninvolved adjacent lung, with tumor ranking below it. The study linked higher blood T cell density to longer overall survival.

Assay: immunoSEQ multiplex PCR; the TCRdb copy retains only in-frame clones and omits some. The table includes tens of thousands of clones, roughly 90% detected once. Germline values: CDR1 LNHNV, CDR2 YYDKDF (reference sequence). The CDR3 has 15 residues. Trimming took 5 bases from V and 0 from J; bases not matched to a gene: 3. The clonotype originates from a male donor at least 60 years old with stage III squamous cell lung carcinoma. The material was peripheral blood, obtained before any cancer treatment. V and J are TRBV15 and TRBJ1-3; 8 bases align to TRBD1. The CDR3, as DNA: TGTGCCACCAGCCCCGGGACAGGCTCTGGAAACACCATATATTTT. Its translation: CATSPGTGSGNTIYF.